What follows is one T cell receptor beta chain and its context. Antigen specificity is unknown. Every TCR beta cDNA library bore unique molecular identifiers. There were about 1 to 10 million T cells, and some 500,000 cDNA molecules came from them. TCRdb redid the calling of the PCR reads with MiXCR, one entry per CDR3 protein. The sample comprises under 900,000 distinct CDR3 sequences, under 70% of which are singletons, and roughly 4.4% rests with the top ten. The data were taken from a study of post-analysis software for immune sequencing data. Study-level findings and limits: Comparison of patients with controls showed about 5 TRBV segments more frequent in patients, TRBV5-6, TRBV5-1 and TRBV20-1 among them.

Germline lookup yields CDR1 DFQATT and CDR2 SNEGSKA (reference sequence). The CDR3 extends over 14 amino acids. J gave up 6 bases and V 5 bases, and 5 bases lay outside the gene matches. This receptor was taken from a girl between 5 and 17 years old with multiple sclerosis. The V gene is TRBV20-1, the J gene TRBJ2-1, with TRBD2 identical over 12 bases. Sequencing used blood. The CDR3 DNA is TGCAGTGCTTTCCTAGCGGGAGGGGGCAATGAGCAGTTCTTC. It codes for CSAFLAGGGNEQFF.